This T cell receptor beta chain emerged from a study of T cell changes during pregnancy in multiple sclerosis. Sequencing used immunoSEQ multiplex PCR; TCRdb keeps in-frame clones, though not all of them. The table lists 75,000 to 95,000 clones, 85% to 95% of them singletons. This CDR3 comprises 11 residues. V was shortened by 10 bases and J by 1 base, with 8 bases between the two germline ends. In germline, CDR1 is SGDLS, CDR2 YYNGEE. The material sequenced was peripheral blood, taken in the second trimester of pregnancy. V is TRBV9 and J is TRBJ1-1; D unresolved. The sequence derives from a female donor with multiple sclerosis, enrolled in a pregnancy study. CDR3 nucleotides: TGTGCCTCGGGTGAGAACACTGAAGCTTTCTTT. It codes for CASGENTEAFF. The variable domain in full, completed from reference TRBV9 and TRBJ1-1, reads DSGVTQTPKHLITATGQRVTLRCSPRSGDLSVYWYQQSLDQGLQFLIQYYNGEERAKGNILERFSAQQFPDLHSELNLSSLELGDSALYFCASGENTEAFFGQGTRLTVV.